This T cell receptor (beta chain) appears in the sequencing data of a study of blood T cell repertoires in COVID-19. The CDR3 has 12 residues. V was cut by 4 bases and J by 4 bases, with 8 bases left in between. Clones were read by immunoSEQ multiplex PCR, and TCRdb kept only the in-frame ones, dropping some. The sample contains around 150,000 clones, 85% of which appear only once. The rearrangement uses TRBV12-3 or TRBV12-4 and TRBJ2-7; maybe TRBD1 (6 bases). Sequencing was carried out using peripheral blood. The clonotype originates from a human donor with acute or convalescent COVID-19. The donor label of this sample is uncertain. The CDR3 reads CASSSGQYEQYF. The CDR3 DNA reads as TGTGCCAGCAGTTCCGGACAGTACGAGCAGTACTTC.